This TCR beta chain was recovered during a study of glioma-infiltrating T cells (dated by TCRdb to 2016 to 2017). Regarding the study in general: The study sequenced TCR alpha- and beta-chain repertoires from glioma tissue, from non-neoplastic brain tissue and from matched peripheral blood mononuclear cells. To measure how far tissue and blood T-cell populations diverged, each tissue-infiltrating repertoire was compared against the peripheral blood repertoire of the same patient. The paired cohort was made up of three low-grade glioma patients, 7 or 8 primary glioblastoma patients and three non-glioma patients who contributed non-neoplastic brain tissue. Summary of the overall study and its limitations: VJ-independent divergence between tissue and blood was below expectation in non-neoplastic patients but above expectation in all gliomas, especially low-grade gliomas. Very few CDR3 sequences were shared between tissue and blood, attributed to high CDR3 diversity and limited sampling. The group comparisons were based on small numbers of patients: three non-neoplastic, three low-grade glioma and roughly eight glioblastoma patients.

TCR alpha and beta CDR3 regions were amplified with the iRepertoire nested amplicon-rescue multiplex PCR (arm-PCR) platform from RNA. The input for one-step reverse transcription and amplification was about 95-450 ng of tissue mRNA or PBMC total RNA. Following bead purification, Illumina adapters were added by a secondary multiplex PCR, and the libraries were gel-purified between 200 and 400 bp. The libraries contained internal 6-nucleotide barcodes that were used for demultiplexing. The libraries were sequenced on an Illumina MiSeq using 2x220 or 2x250 nucleotide paired-end reads. The original pipeline was this. Paired reads were merged with FLASH 1.2.11 and aligned to the GRCh37 human genome with BWA-MEM before extracting TRA and TRB reads. An IMGT-derived reference of cassette sequences and CDR3 motifs, with pseudogenes included, was used for V and J assignment. Reads were translated in three frames, and productive CDR3s were defined by a C…FGXG motif without stop codons. A clonotype was defined as a unique combination of a V-J cassette pair and a CDR3 amino acid sequence. Filtering of reads was based on Hamming distance, with the threshold set by the sequence error rate of each sample in mapped regions. TCRdb itself trimmed the public reads at Q25 with fastp, ran MiXCR and retained productive beta chains. Entries are consolidated by CDR3 protein sequence, retaining the most common genes and DNA. TCRdb, not the authors, supplied the V and J calls. The sample table contains 110,000 or so distinct CDR3 sequences; only one count was recorded for 25% to 30% of them. 35% of the sample comes from the top ten.

This clonotype was recorded at least ten times. Its cognate antigen has yet to be identified. Nothing much larger sits one base from this clone, and base qualities are not available. V loses 5 bases, J loses 1 base, and the germline ends lie 19 bases apart. The CDR3 contains 17 residues, cysteine and phenylalanine counted. Just the 51-base CDR3 DNA is kept, in frame starting at base 1. CDR1 and CDR2, per the germline V gene (reference sequence), are LNHDA and SQIVND. The sequence links TRBV19 to TRBJ2-3, with a weak D call of TRBD1 (5 bases match). Specimen: glioma tissue, nonneoplastic brain tissue, or PBMCs (not recorded which). This TCR was recovered from a human donor with low-grade glioma or glioblastoma, undergoing nonglioma brain surgery, or in good health (not recorded which). The bases are TGTGCCAGTAGTGTCCGCCCCGGCGTAGGGGGCACAGATACGCAGTATTTT. Its product reads: CASSVRPGVGGTDTQYF.